Listed here are 16 T cell receptor beta chains from one sample, sequenced in a study of read filtering for tumor transcriptome and immune sequencing. Molecular barcoded adaptors covering alpha/delta and beta/gamma chains were used on roughly 400 ng RNA. Via MiXCR, TCRdb re-called the reads, giving one row per CDR3 protein. The sample yields tens of thousands of distinct CDR3 sequences, approximately 19% seen once. Sequenced: a population of CD138-negative cells sorted from bone marrow. The receptors were gathered from a donor aged 40 or over with multiple myeloma.

The chain joins TRBV5-1 to TRBJ2-1, with 8 bases that match TRBD1. The CDR3 length is 14 residues. Germline CDR1 SGHRS, CDR2 YFSETQ. The ends lost 2 bases at V and 7 bases at J; junction bases unmatched: 5. The CDR3 DNA sequence: TGCGCCAGCAGCTTAGGACAGGGTAAGAATGAGCAGTTCTTC. It encodes CASSLGQGKNEQFF.

The V gene is TRBV7-7, the J gene TRBJ2-2, with 12 nucleotides matching TRBD2. The germline gives CDR1 SSHAT, CDR2 FNYEAQ (reference sequence). CDR3 length equals 21 residues. V lost 5 bases, J lost 5 bases, and 21 bases stayed unmatched. CDR3 DNA sequence: TGTGCCAGCAGCCCCGGAGTTGGCCAGCCGGGACTAGCGGGCCTTACCGGGGAGCTGTTTTTT. It translates to CASSPGVGQPGLAGLTGELFF. Full variable domain (rest looked up from reference TRBV7-7 and TRBJ2-2): GAGVSQSPRYKVTKRGQDVTLRCDPISSHATLYWYQQALGQGPEFLTYFNYEAQPDKSGLPSDRFSAERPEGSISTLTIQRTEQRDSAMYRCASSPGVGQPGLAGLTGELFFGEGSRLTVL.

This clonotype was seen at least ten times. The chain links TRBV7-9 to TRBJ1-1; D gene ambiguous. This CDR3 is 14 amino acids long. Germline assignment: CDR1 SEHNR and CDR2 FQNEAQ (reference sequence). Trimming took 5 bases from V and 4 from J, leaving 14 bases between them. CDR3 protein: CASSHSSSATEAFF. The CDR3 DNA is TGTGCCAGCAGCCACAGTTCTTCGGCCACTGAAGCTTTCTTT.

This clonotype was seen at least ten times. The chain has TRBV6-2 or TRBV6-3 and TRBJ1-5; possible D gene TRBD1, 5 bases. Per the germline V gene, CDR1 is MNHEY and CDR2 is SVGEGT. V was pared by 4 bases and J by 6 bases, with 7 bases between. This CDR3 comprises 12 residues. The CDR3 nucleotides read TGTGCCAGCAGTTCAGGGTCTCAGCCCCAGCATTTT. It specifies CASSSGSQPQHF.

This clonotype has ten or more counts. V usage is TRBV29-1 and J usage is TRBJ2-7; no firm D call. The length of the CDR3 is 12 residues. From germline, CDR1 is SQVTM and CDR2 ANQGSEA. The V gene lost 3 bases and the J gene lost 1 base, with 7 bases spanning the gap. CDR3 coding DNA: TGCAGCGTTGACGGGCCGTCCTACGAGCAGTACTTC. Translating it yields CSVDGPSYEQYF.

The CDR3 DNA reads TGTGCCAGCAGCCCACGGACTAGCGGGAGTCAAAATGAGCAGTTCTTC. It is translated as CASSPRTSGSQNEQFF. The chain couples TRBV9 to TRBJ2-1; 13 nucleotides agree with TRBD2. From germline, CDR1 is SGDLS and CDR2 YYNGEE. CDR3 length equals 16 residues. Losses at the gene ends were 4 bases for V and 7 bases for J; bases not matched to a gene: 8.

A few counts support this clonotype. V usage is TRBV18 and J usage is TRBJ2-7, with TRBD1 matching 7 bases. The trim removed 0 bases at V and 2 bases at J, leaving 4 bases unmatched. There are 15 residues in the CDR3. Germline V gives CDR1 KGHSH, CDR2 LQKENI. Here the CDR3 reads CASSPPRGSPYEQYF. CDR3 coding DNA: TGTGCCAGCTCACCACCCAGGGGGAGCCCCTACGAGCAGTACTTC.

As regards this clonotype: A single base separates this from a much larger clone, so it may be a read error. V usage is TRBV19 and J usage is TRBJ2-2; D call uncertain. Germline CDR1 is LNHDA and CDR2 is SQIVND (reference sequence). CDR3 length: 16 residues. Trimming took 5 bases from V and 6 from J, leaving 19 bases between them. The chain's CDR3 is CASSRPSGVLSGELFF. DNA of the CDR3: TGTGCCAGTAGTCGACCATCAGGTGTGCTTTCCGGGGAGCTGTTTTTT.

This clonotype came up many times. The rearrangement joins TRBV20-1 to TRBJ1-1; D is possibly TRBD1 (5 bases). CDR3 size: 14 residues. V shed 1 base and J shed 6 bases, with 15 bases lying between them. Germline-derived CDR1 and CDR2 are DFQATT and SNEGSKA (reference sequence). This chain's CDR3 is CSARGGGGWSEAFF. CDR3 coding DNA: TGCAGTGCTAGAGGGGGGGGGGGTTGGTCTGAAGCTTTCTTT.

At least ten counts were recorded for this clonotype. V and J are TRBV5-1 and TRBJ2-3, with TRBD2 identical over 14 bases. The CDR3 loop spans 20 amino acids. Per germline, CDR1 SGHRS and CDR2 YFSETQ. Unmatched junction bases numbered 10, after V lost 1 base and J lost 0 bases. CDR3 bases: TGCGCCAGCAGCTTGCGCGGCGGGACTAGCGGGAGCTCTAGCACAGATACGCAGTATTTT. This translates into CASSLRGGTSGSSSTDTQYF.

About this clonotype: The junction differs from germline at one of its ends, possibly a read error. This chain links TRBV7-2 with TRBJ2-1, with a possible D match to TRBD2 (5 bases). The CDR3 extends over 16 amino acids. Germline loops: CDR1 SGHTA, CDR2 FQGNSA. The CDR3 region has the DNA TGTGCCAGCAGCCCCATCCCGCGGGTGAGCTACAATGAGCAGTTCTTT. Translation gives CASSPIPRVSYNEQFF.

The chain carries TRBV6-6 and TRBJ2-1; D is perhaps TRBD1 (6 bases). Germline CDR1 and CDR2: MNHNY and SVGAGI (reference sequence). This CDR3 spans 15 amino acids. V lost 5 bases and J lost 9, with 20 bases in between. Here the CDR3 DNA reads TGTGCCAGCAGTACCCGCAGTTTGGGGGCGGCTGAGCAGTTCTTC. Translating gives CASSTRSLGAAEQFF.

This clonotype has just a few counts. This chain uses TRBV20-1 with TRBJ1-5, with a possible D match to TRBD1 (6 bases). The V and J ends lost 3 bases and 5 bases respectively, with 17 bases between them. The length of the CDR3 is 15 residues. CDR1 DFQATT and CDR2 SNEGSKA come from the germline V gene (reference sequence). This chain's CDR3 is CSASPGQRLDQPQHF. The CDR3 nucleotides are TGCAGTGCTAGTCCTGGACAGCGATTGGATCAGCCCCAGCATTTT.

This clonotype was seen repeatedly, ten times or more. The chain combines TRBV29-1 with TRBJ2-3; D possibly corresponds to TRBD1 (5 bases). Germline CDR1 and CDR2: SQVTM and ANQGSEA. Trimming left V 5 bases short and J 6 bases short, with 18 bases between. This CDR3 region has 14 residues. The CDR3 sequence is CSVYRLADRDTQYF. The CDR3 bases are TGCAGCGTTTACAGGCTGGCAGATCGCGATACGCAGTATTTT.

This clonotype occurred a few times. The chain joins TRBV5-1 to TRBJ2-1; 8 positions match TRBD1. The CDR3 consists of 14 residues. Germline CDR1 is SGHRS and CDR2 is YFSETQ. Trimming took 4 bases from V and 3 from J; bases not matched to a gene: 3. The CDR3 is CASSVGQGYNEQFF. The CDR3 nucleotides read TGCGCCAGCAGCGTAGGACAGGGCTACAATGAGCAGTTCTTC.

This clonotype was observed many times. This chain links TRBV10-2 with TRBJ2-5, with TRBD2 as a possible D gene (5 bases). CDR1 is WSHSY, CDR2 SAAADI, per germline. CDR3 length: 11 residues. V lost 7 bases to trimming and J lost 4 bases, with 7 bases between them. Here the CDR3 reads CASTEGETQYF. CDR3 nucleotides: TGCGCCAGCACCGAGGGAGAGACCCAGTACTTC.